A selection of T cell receptor beta chains follows, all from one sample in a study of cytomegalovirus exposure and HLA in healthy donors. Libraries were prepared by immunoSEQ multiplex PCR; TCRdb keeps only in-frame clonotypes and omits some of them. Seen here are around 150,000 clones, approximately 67% observed once, and the top ten hold around 4.3%. Input material: PBMCs. The source is a woman between 18 and 29 years old in good health and CMV-seropositive. The conserved cysteine and the conserved F or W are not part of the CDR3 here. The listing skips clone size in some rows; elsewhere it reads once, few, many or a size class.

V gene | clone size | CDR3 protein
TRBV5-1 | few | ASSPDRMNTEAF
TRBV28 | NA | ASSFLNEKLF
TRBV19 | NA | ASSPTGTKDAF
TRBV19 | few | ASSSRTSTDTQY
TRBV19 | NA | ASSRTGRTSEAF
TRBV5-1 | NA | ASSLVNYGRDEQY
TRBV6-6 | once | ASSARDRGDTEAF
TRBV7-9 | NA | ASSLVQGEYEQY
TRBV7-9 | NA | ASSLTGQNYGYT
TRBV27 | NA | ASSLWQGGYEQY
TRBV6-5 | NA | ASSSRTGGGYT
TRBV5-6 | few | ASSLLTGANYGYT
TRBV28 | few | ASSKDNTYGYT
TRBV10-1 | NA | ASSARLAGEYEQY
TRBV9 | NA | ASSVDGGPLNTEAF
TRBV2 | few | ASSEQGASNYGYT
TRBV10-2 | NA | ASTLAGAYEQY
TRBV7-9 | few | ASSTQGHEQF
TRBV5-1 | NA | ASSSSGGGTDTQY
TRBV30 | NA | AWSLAGERF
TRBV28 | NA | ASNRGLSYEQY
TRBV27 | NA | ASSSWLSSARDTQY
TRBV4-1 | NA | ASSQVTGRNTDTQY
TRBV30 | NA | AWSVHLAGNQEGQY
TRBV5-1 | NA | ASSLGLAGVETQY
TRBV5-1 | few | ASSLVGSQGNEQF
TRBV4-2 | NA | ASSQGNSGGPSTDTQY
TRBV28 | NA | ASSLRQGNRQPQH
TRBV5-4 | NA | ASSPRGYSNSPLH
TRBV9 | NA | ASSVGSGVANEKLF
TRBV5-1 | few | ASSAGSMNTEAF
TRBV28 | NA | ASSSGQGEGYT
TRBV9 | NA | ASSPRLQGRVDEQY
TRBV19 | once | ASSPTSGSGPGELF
TRBV9 | few | ASSTTQGITDTQY
TRBV7-7 | NA | ASSHGQGQFNEQY
TRBV7-9 | NA | ASSSGFTDTQY
TRBV15 | NA | ATSKEIGSLGPETQY
TRBV10-3 | NA | AISDAGGTSGTGLTYEQY
TRBV7-7 | NA | ASSYGMRETQY
TRBV19 | few | ASSISGVQPQH
TRBV7-6 | NA | ASSAFGGGNTDTQY
TRBV7-9 | NA | ASSGGLTRSPANEQF
TRBV27 | NA | ASSLFYLQGNTEAF
TRBV6-5 | few | ASSYSRQLGNEQF